One sample yielded the 27 T cell receptor beta chains listed below, sequenced in a study of response to subunit inactivated influenza vaccine. TCRdb independently ran MiXCR on the RT-PCR reads; one entry per CDR3 protein. Of about 540,000 distinct CDR3 sequences listed, roughly 23% are singletons. These same data were also listed under a study on T cells expressing NK-cell markers. That publication notes: The authors made TCR beta cDNA libraries by 5'RACE template switching. This switching added a universal primer site and UMIs.

Sample: CD4+ T cells sorted from PBMCs, taken 12 days after vaccination. The source of these receptors is a man aged 45-65 years who received an inactivated influenza vaccine.

CDR3 amino acids: CSVKTGRDTEAFF. The CDR3 region has the DNA TGCAGCGTGAAGACAGGGCGGGACACTGAAGCTTTCTTT. The chain employs TRBV29-1 and TRBJ1-1; 7 bases are a match to TRBD1. CDR1 and CDR2 (germline): SQVTM, ANQGSEA. The CDR3 is made up of 13 amino acids. J gave up 3 bases and V 6 bases, and 7 bases lay outside the gene matches.

This clonotype turned up a few times. This chain joins TRBV20-1 and TRBJ2-1; 8 nucleotides match TRBD2. This CDR3 contains 14 residues. The germline V gene encodes CDR1 DFQATT and CDR2 SNEGSKA (reference sequence). J gave up 9 bases and V 6 bases, and 13 bases lay outside the gene matches. This chain's CDR3 is CSAYRAGGGSEQFF. CDR3 bases: TGCAGTGCGTACCGGGCGGGAGGCGGGAGTGAGCAGTTCTTC.

The chain carries TRBV29-1 and TRBJ2-3, with TRBD2 matching 11 bases. Germline V lookup: CDR1 SQVTM, CDR2 ANQGSEA. J gave up 5 bases and V 4 bases, and 8 bases lay outside the gene matches. The CDR3 runs 15 residues. CDR3 DNA sequence: TGCAGCGTTGCTCTGCTAGCGGGAGGTTTAGATACGCAGTATTTT. It specifies CSVALLAGGLDTQYF.

Concerning this clonotype itself: Mismatch with germline at one junction end may stem from a read error. The chain has TRBV6-1 and TRBJ1-1, with 10 nucleotides matching TRBD1. The CDR3 sequence is 13 residues long. Germline lookup yields CDR1 MNHNS and CDR2 SASEGT. The CDR3 spells CASSEDRGLKAFF. CDR3 DNA sequence: TGTGCCAGCAGCGAAGACAGGGGGCTCAAAGCTTTCTTT.

The chain has TRBV29-1 and TRBJ1-2; 7 bases align to TRBD1. The germline CDR1 and CDR2 sequences are SQVTM and ANQGSEA. The CDR3 totals 13 residues. V gave up 4 bases and J gave up 2 bases; unmatched junction bases: 4. This CDR3 is CSVVKGQNYGYTF. The CDR3 DNA reads as TGCAGCGTTGTAAAGGGACAGAACTATGGCTACACCTTC.

In its sample, this clonotype was seen many times. The chain is built from TRBV4-3 and TRBJ2-7; D is uncertain. V shed 0 bases and J shed 5 bases, with 8 bases lying between them. Germline CDR1 and CDR2: LGHNA and YSLEER. This CDR3 is built from 13 residues. In DNA form, the CDR3 reads TGCGCCAGCAGCCAAGATTTGATAGACGAGCAGTACTTC. Its protein product is CASSQDLIDEQYF.

The chain couples TRBV20-1 to TRBJ2-3; 12 nucleotides align to TRBD1. Per the germline V gene, CDR1 is DFQATT and CDR2 is SNEGSKA (reference sequence). The V gene end was trimmed by 3 bases and the J gene end by 5 bases; junction bases not matched to a gene: 6. The CDR3 extends over 15 amino acids. In DNA form, the CDR3 reads TGCAGTGCTAGTACCGGGACAGGGGGCCTAGATACGCAGTATTTT. Amino acid sequence: CSASTGTGGLDTQYF.

This clonotype was seen only a few times. The rearrangement uses TRBV7-8 and TRBJ1-6; D unresolved. The CDR3 spans 15 residues. Trimming removed 5 bases from V and 7 bases from J, with 15 bases in between. Germline-derived CDR1 and CDR2 are SGHVS and FQNEAQ. This CDR3 reads CASSPGSLVNSPLHF. CDR3 coding DNA: TGTGCCAGCAGCCCCGGAAGCCTTGTAAATTCACCCCTCCACTTT.

The chain joins TRBV20-1 to TRBJ2-1, with D perhaps TRBD1 (5 bases). V gave up 3 bases and J gave up 6 bases, with 12 bases separating them. The germline gives CDR1 DFQATT, CDR2 SNEGSKA (reference sequence). The CDR3 sequence is 13 residues long. CDR3 loop: CSASFRVGNEQFF. The CDR3 coding sequence is TGCAGTGCTAGTTTCAGGGTCGGCAATGAGCAGTTCTTC.

This clonotype occurred once. The V and J genes are TRBV27 and TRBJ2-3; 7 bases map to TRBD1. J lost 0 bases, V lost 2 bases, and 2 bases had no gene match. The CDR3 length is 15 residues. Per the germline V gene, CDR1 is MNHEY and CDR2 is SMNVEV (reference sequence). Here the CDR3 reads CASSLKGASTDTQYF. CDR3 in DNA: TGTGCCAGCAGTTTAAAGGGGGCGAGCACAGATACGCAGTATTTT.

In this sample, this clonotype turned up a few times. The chain combines TRBV12-3 or TRBV12-4 with TRBJ1-2; the D is unclear. The CDR3 is 11 residues long. With 6 bases removed from V and 8 bases from J, the gap between germline ends came to 10 bases. CDR3 bases: TGTGCCAGCAGCCCCTCAGTGGGCTACACCTTC. It codes for CASSPSVGYTF.

In its sample, this clonotype was seen a few times. The J gene is TRBJ2-3, the V gene TRBV28; D is possibly TRBD1 (6 bases). V dropped 11 bases and J dropped 5 bases, with 17 bases sitting between them. This CDR3 is built from 13 residues. Germline values: CDR1 MDHEN, CDR2 SYDVKM. The CDR3 region has the DNA TGTGCCCTCCAGGGGCCCGTTCTAGATACGCAGTATTTT. Its translation is CALQGPVLDTQYF.

This clonotype was detected only a few times. The gene calls are TRBV20-1 and TRBJ1-1; D unresolved. Germline V gene data show CDR1 as DFQATT and CDR2 as SNEGSKA (reference sequence). The CDR3 extends over 11 amino acids. Trimming pared 6 bases from V and 4 bases from J, leaving 9 bases between. CDR3 loop: CSALRTTEAFF. The CDR3 DNA is TGCAGTGCCCTAAGGACCACTGAAGCTTTCTTT.

This clonotype showed up just a few times. The V gene is TRBV20-1, the J gene TRBJ2-3; maybe TRBD1 (5 bases). The CDR3 is made up of 13 amino acids. Germline CDR1 DFQATT, CDR2 SNEGSKA (reference sequence). The V gene lost 4 bases and the J gene lost 0 bases, with 8 bases spanning the gap. CDR3 protein: CSAKGASTDTQYF. The CDR3, as DNA: TGCAGTGCTAAAGGGGCTAGCACAGATACGCAGTATTTT.

This chain joins TRBV6-1 and TRBJ2-1; 7 nucleotides match TRBD2. V lost 7 bases and J lost 6; bases outside the gene matches: 15. The CDR3 consists of 16 residues. The germline V gene encodes CDR1 MNHNS and CDR2 SASEGT. CDR3 DNA: TGTGCCAGCACGAAGCGCCCCTCTAGCGGACTCAATGAGCAGTTCTTC. Protein product: CASTKRPSSGLNEQFF.

There are a few counts of this clonotype. The V call is TRBV20-1, the J call TRBJ2-5; TRBD2 matches 11 bases. V shed 6 bases, J shed 1 base, and the junction held 4 bases outside the gene matches. The CDR3 is made up of 14 amino acids. Germline V gene sequence: CDR1 DFQATT, CDR2 SNEGSKA (reference sequence). CDR3 in DNA: TGCAGTGCCGCGACTAGCGGGACCCAAGAGACCCAGTACTTC. It yields the protein CSAATSGTQETQYF.

In its sample, this clonotype was seen a few times. The chain joins TRBV10-3 to TRBJ2-3, with 9 bases that match TRBD2. The CDR3 sequence is 14 residues long. The ends lost 6 bases at V and 3 bases at J; junction bases unmatched: 4. CDR1 is ENHRY, CDR2 SYGVKD, per germline. The CDR3 protein is CAIRPRGGTDTQYF. Here the CDR3 DNA reads TGTGCCATCAGGCCGCGGGGGGGAACAGATACGCAGTATTTT.

V usage is TRBV6-1 and J usage is TRBJ2-5, with D possibly matching TRBD1 (5 bases). The V end lost 1 base, the J end lost 7 bases, and 16 bases lay between the germline ends. This CDR3 region has 15 residues. Germline lookup yields CDR1 MNHNS and CDR2 SASEGT. The CDR3 is CASSEVGHPVGTQYF. Written as DNA, the CDR3 is TGTGCCAGCAGTGAAGTAGGACACCCCGTGGGGACCCAGTACTTC.

The chain joins TRBV11-2 to TRBJ2-7, with D perhaps matching TRBD2 (6 bases). Germline CDR1 is SGHAT and CDR2 is FQNNGV. CDR3 size: 15 residues. Deletions cut 0 bases from V and 3 bases from J, with 12 bases between. The chain's CDR3 is CASSLDRGKVYEQYF. CDR3 DNA: TGTGCCAGCAGCTTAGACCGGGGGAAGGTCTACGAGCAGTACTTC.

The CDR3 reads CASRQDSYYSTNYGYTF. DNA of the CDR3: TGTGCCAGCAGGCAGGACAGCTACTACTCAACTAACTATGGCTACACCTTC. The chain carries TRBV2 and TRBJ1-2, with a possible D match to TRBD1 (6 bases). Germline loops: CDR1 SNHLY, CDR2 FYNNEI. V lost 6 bases and J 0 bases, leaving 20 bases between the germline ends. This CDR3 has 17 amino acids.

This clonotype was seen at least ten times. The rearrangement links TRBV18 to TRBJ1-5, with D unresolved. Trimming took off 8 bases at V and 2 bases at J, with 10 bases between the two ends. CDR1 is KGHSH and CDR2 is LQKENI in the germline V gene. The CDR3 spans 13 residues. In nucleotides, the CDR3 is TGTGCCAGCAGCCCCGGCGGCAATCAGCCCCAGCATTTT. It codes for CASSPGGNQPQHF.

V and J are TRBV28 and TRBJ2-7; a possible D gene is TRBD2 (6 bases). The CDR3 has 16 residues. Germline lookup yields CDR1 MDHEN and CDR2 SYDVKM. The V and J ends lost 5 bases and 0 bases respectively, with 17 bases between them. The chain's CDR3 is CASSPNLAQYSYEQYF. As DNA, the CDR3 is TGTGCCAGCAGTCCCAATCTAGCGCAATACTCCTACGAGCAGTACTTC.

In its sample, this clonotype was seen a few times. The rearrangement joins TRBV27 to TRBJ1-1; D unresolved. Germline V gives CDR1 MNHEY, CDR2 SMNVEV (reference sequence). This CDR3 contains 15 residues. Trimming cost V 6 bases and J 1 base, with 15 bases left between them. The CDR3 DNA reads TGTGCCAGCAGCATTACGGGGAAGGGGAACACTGAAGCTTTCTTT. Encoded protein: CASSITGKGNTEAFF.

This clonotype was seen a few times. The J gene is TRBJ2-1, the V gene TRBV28; TRBD1 agrees at 10 bases. This CDR3 is 17 amino acids long. Germline lookup yields CDR1 MDHEN and CDR2 SYDVKM. V trimming: 5 bases; J trimming: 8 bases; junction bases outside the gene matches: 15. For the CDR3, the DNA is TGTGCCAGCAGTCCCACCGCGGACAGGGGGGGACTGCATGAGCAGTTCTTC. This codes for CASSPTADRGGLHEQFF.

V usage is TRBV5-1 and J usage is TRBJ2-7; D call uncertain. This CDR3 comprises 14 residues. Trimming pared 4 bases from V and 5 bases from J, leaving 16 bases between. Germline V CDR1 and CDR2: SGHRS, YFSETQ. The CDR3 spells CASSPSVGSDEQYF. CDR3 nucleotide sequence: TGCGCCAGCAGCCCGAGCGTGGGGTCAGACGAGCAGTACTTC.

This clonotype has a count of ten or more. The V call is TRBV19, the J call TRBJ2-4; the D gene could be TRBD1 or TRBD2 (5 bases each). V shed 4 bases and J shed 6 bases, with 19 bases lying between them. The V gene's germline CDR1 is LNHDA and CDR2 SQIVND (reference sequence). This CDR3 is 16 amino acids long. The CDR3 loop is CASSTRSGTMGNIQYF. CDR3 sequence (DNA): TGTGCCAGTAGTACCCGATCTGGGACCATGGGAAACATTCAGTACTTC.

The rearrangement links TRBV28 to TRBJ1-2, with D uncertain. This CDR3 region has 12 residues. CDR1 is MDHEN, CDR2 SYDVKM, per germline. With 6 bases removed from V and 4 bases from J, the gap between germline ends came to 9 bases. CDR3 residues: CASREGGYGYTF. The CDR3 bases are TGTGCCAGCAGAGAGGGAGGCTATGGCTACACCTTC.